This TCR beta chain originates from a study of early T cells in non-severe SARS-CoV-2 infection. The CDR3 runs 12 residues. Germline V CDR1 and CDR2: DFQATT, SNEGSKA (reference sequence). The V and J ends lost 1 base and 2 bases respectively, with 6 bases between them. TCRdb fed the 5' RACE reads into MiXCR, producing one record per CDR3 protein. The sample lists about 56,000 distinct CDR3 sequences, roughly 10% occurring once. At least ten counts were recorded for this clonotype. The sequencing input was whole blood. This chain connects TRBV20-1 to TRBJ2-7, with D hard to call. This clonotype was sampled from an adult who was a healthcare worker with PCR-confirmed SARS-CoV-2 infection or an uninfected control (not recorded which). The DNA of the CDR3 is TGCAGTGCTAGAGGTGGCCCCTACGAGCAGTACTTC. It specifies CSARGGPYEQYF.